This T cell receptor beta chain derives from a study of prognosis after radiotherapy for stage I lung cancer (dated by TCRdb to the early 2020s). The study in broad terms: Between April 2018 and 2019, about 20 patients with stage I NSCLC were enrolled in Nanjing, China. There were more than eleven patients with newly diagnosed primary stage I lung tumors and a few patients with oligometastatic NSCLC after surgical resection of the primary tumor. All patients were considered medically inoperable, owing to comorbidities in some 11 and refusal of surgery in about seven. The cohort comprised more than 10 men and 6 or 7 women with a median age of roughly 69 years, ranging from roughly 50 to 85 years. Roughly eleven patients had adenocarcinoma and several had squamous cell carcinoma as the tumor histology. Using image-guided IMRT or VMAT, SBRT was delivered in 3 to 5 fractions at a biologically effective dose of at least 100 Gy. No patient received concurrent therapy alongside SBRT. About 20% of the 19 patients developed distant metastases after SBRT, at a median of around 7 months; the other 15 showed no significant progression. This study profiled peripheral blood TCR beta repertoires from stage I NSCLC patients before and after stereotactic body radiotherapy and linked the repertoires to distant failure. The study sequenced some 38 blood samples from some 19 patients, one before and one after SBRT per patient.

From its cysteine to its phenylalanine, the CDR3 spans 14 amino acids. This entry keeps only the CDR3 DNA: 42 bases, framed from base 1. Per the germline V gene, MDHEN is the CDR1 and SYDVKM is the CDR2. Overall results and qualifications from the work: Post-SBRT Shannon entropy and its change from baseline were lower in patients who developed distant metastases; baseline Shannon entropy was not associated with metastases. After SBRT, the number of unique TCR clones decreased (median about 10,000 before versus about 6,900 after; Wilcoxon paired P=0.011). The study was limited by the small cohort and short follow-up, and independent validation of the study findings is required. TRBV and TRBJ usage frequencies reportedly varied with metastasis status, involving two V genes at baseline and 9 or 10 V and two J genes after SBRT. Tumor specificity of expanded TCR clones was not determined. None of the reported P values were adjusted for multiple comparisons.

Points on this clonotype: Its antigen remains unidentified. A junction end diverges from the germline sequence, so it may reflect a read error.

All patients had node-negative disease on CT and PET/CT, and none had a history of other malignancies or had previously received chemotherapy or radiotherapy. Roughly 5.9 milliliters of peripheral venous blood were drawn into EDTA tubes at each of two time points. Ficoll-Paque Plus density-gradient centrifugation was used to isolate PBMCs. Samples were stored at -80°C immediately after collection until analysis. Two rounds of multiplex PCR were performed to amplify the TCR beta CDR3 region from genomic DNA. The first PCR round used primers specific to each TRBV and TRBJ gene, and the primer sequences were filed in Chinese patent CN105087789A. Universal primers were used in the second PCR round. The Roche High Pure PCR Template Preparation Kit was used to extract genomic DNA from frozen PBMCs. Libraries were sequenced paired-end with 151 bp reads on an Illumina HiSeq 3000. The authors processed their data as follows. CutAdapt was used to remove raw reads lacking the multiplex PCR primer sequences. Using PEAR, the high-quality paired reads were merged into contigs. TRB V, D and J gene segments were assigned to each contig with MiXCR by alignment to reference sequences. CDR3 sequences were clustered by base quality and sequence similarity to remove sequencing errors. Diversity was measured as Shannon entropy normalized by the natural log of productive TCR sequence number. Clonality was defined as one minus Shannon entropy divided by the natural log of the number of unique clonotypes. Using the Youden index from ROC curves, the researchers picked the repertoire-metric cut-offs for progression-free survival, and all analyses were carried out in R 3.5.3. The public reads were reprocessed in TCRdb via fastp at Q25 and MiXCR, keeping in-frame beta chains. Entries that share a CDR3 protein sequence are merged under the most common genes and DNA. TCRdb's processing, not the authors', yielded these V and J calls. Here the sample has 13,000 to 15,000 distinct CDR3 sequences; around three fifths occur a single time. Of the sample, 20% to 30% is held by the ten largest clones.

The rearrangement joined TRBV28 to TRBJ1-2; a confident D gene designation cannot be given. The source material was PBMCs, sampled before or after stereotactic body radiation therapy (not recorded which). The clonotype was recovered from a donor over 45 with non-small cell lung cancer. The nucleotide sequence reads TGTGCCAGCAGTTCAACGTCTATTAACTATTGCTACACCTTC. This yields the protein CASSSTSINYCYTF.